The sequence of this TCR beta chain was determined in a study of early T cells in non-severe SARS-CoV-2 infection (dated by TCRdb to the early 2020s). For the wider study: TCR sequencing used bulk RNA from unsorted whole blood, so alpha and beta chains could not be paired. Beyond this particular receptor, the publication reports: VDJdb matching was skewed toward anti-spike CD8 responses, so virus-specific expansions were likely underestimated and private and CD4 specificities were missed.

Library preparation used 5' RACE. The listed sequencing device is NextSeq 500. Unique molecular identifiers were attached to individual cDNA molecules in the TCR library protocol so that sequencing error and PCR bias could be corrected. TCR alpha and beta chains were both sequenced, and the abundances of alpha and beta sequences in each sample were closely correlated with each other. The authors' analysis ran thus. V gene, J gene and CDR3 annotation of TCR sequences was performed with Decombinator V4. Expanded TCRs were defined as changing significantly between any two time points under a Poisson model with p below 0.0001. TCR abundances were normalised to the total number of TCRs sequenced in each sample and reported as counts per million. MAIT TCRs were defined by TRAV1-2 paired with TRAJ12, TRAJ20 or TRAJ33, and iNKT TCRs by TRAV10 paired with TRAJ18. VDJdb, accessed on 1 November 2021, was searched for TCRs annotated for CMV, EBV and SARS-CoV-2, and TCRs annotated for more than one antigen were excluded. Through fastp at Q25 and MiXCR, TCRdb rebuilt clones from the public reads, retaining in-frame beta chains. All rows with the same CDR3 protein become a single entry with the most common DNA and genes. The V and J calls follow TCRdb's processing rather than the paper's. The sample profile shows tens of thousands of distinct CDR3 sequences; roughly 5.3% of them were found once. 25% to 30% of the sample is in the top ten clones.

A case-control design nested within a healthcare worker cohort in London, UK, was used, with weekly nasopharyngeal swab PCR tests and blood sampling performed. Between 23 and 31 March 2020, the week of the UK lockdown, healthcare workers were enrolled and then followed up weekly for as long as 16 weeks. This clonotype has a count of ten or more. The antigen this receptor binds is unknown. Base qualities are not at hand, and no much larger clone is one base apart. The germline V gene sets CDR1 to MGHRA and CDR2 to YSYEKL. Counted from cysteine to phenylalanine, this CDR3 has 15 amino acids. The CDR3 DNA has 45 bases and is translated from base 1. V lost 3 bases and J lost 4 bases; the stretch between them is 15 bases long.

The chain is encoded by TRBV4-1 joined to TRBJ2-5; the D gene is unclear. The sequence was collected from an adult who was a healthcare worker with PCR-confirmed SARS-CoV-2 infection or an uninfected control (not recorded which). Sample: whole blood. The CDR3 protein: CASSHPQGARETQYF. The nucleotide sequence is TGCGCCAGCAGCCATCCCCAAGGAGCTCGAGAGACCCAGTACTTC.